These 32 T cell receptor beta chains originate from one sample sequenced in a study of cytotoxic CD8 clonotypes in ibrutinib-treated CLL. TCRdb's copy holds only in-frame clones and misses some; the assay was immunoSEQ multiplex PCR. Of tens of thousands of clones listed, approximately 86% are singletons. Specimen: PBMCs, collected before ibrutinib treatment. These receptors were obtained from a human donor with chronic lymphocytic leukemia.

This chain uses TRBV5-1 with TRBJ1-4; unclear D gene. The CDR3 runs 15 residues. Germline lookup yields CDR1 SGHRS and CDR2 YFSETQ. V was shortened by 0 bases and J by 4 bases, with 10 bases between the two germline ends. This CDR3 is CASSLVPGYNEKLFF. As DNA, the CDR3 is TGCGCCAGCAGCTTGGTTCCGGGATATAATGAAAAACTGTTTTTT.

The chain combines TRBV29-1 with TRBJ2-5; D ambiguous. Trimming stripped 3 bases from V and 5 bases from J, with 10 bases between. Per germline, CDR1 SQVTM and CDR2 ANQGSEA. This CDR3 has 12 amino acids. For the CDR3, the DNA is TGCAGCGTTGATTTGGGTTCGGAGACCCAGTACTTC. Translation: CSVDLGSETQYF.

This clone was picked up one time. V is TRBV4-1 and J is TRBJ2-7; D possibly corresponds to TRBD1 (5 bases). Germline-derived CDR1 and CDR2 are MGHRA and YSYEKL. The V end was cut by 1 base, the J end by 3 bases, with 16 bases between. The CDR3 is made up of 16 amino acids. CDR3 sequence: CASSQVGQARFYEQYF. CDR3 coding DNA: TGCGCCAGCAGCCAAGTCGGACAAGCTCGATTCTACGAGCAGTACTTC.

The chain combines TRBV7-2 with TRBJ2-1, with D uncertain. The CDR3 has 12 residues. Per germline, CDR1 SGHTA and CDR2 FQGNSA. Trimming shortened V by 4 bases and J by 8 bases, and 9 bases separated the two germline ends. The chain's CDR3 is CASSSFGDEQFF. For the CDR3, the DNA is TGTGCCAGCAGCTCGTTTGGCGATGAGCAGTTCTTC.

The J gene is TRBJ2-1, the V gene TRBV7-9, with 8 bases identical to TRBD2. V lost 5 bases to trimming and J lost 6 bases; unmatched junction nucleotides: 9. The CDR3 totals 15 residues. The germline CDR1 and CDR2 sequences are SEHNR and FQNEAQ (reference sequence). The CDR3 region has the DNA TGTGCCAGCAGCCAGGGACTAGATGGTGTCAATGAGCAGTTCTTC. It encodes CASSQGLDGVNEQFF.

The chain couples TRBV5-4 to TRBJ2-2; the D is unclear. V gave up 4 bases and J gave up 6 bases, with 10 bases separating them. The germline gives CDR1 SGHNT, CDR2 YYREEE (reference sequence). There are 13 residues in the CDR3. Here the CDR3 reads CASSRKFPGELFF. The CDR3 nucleotides read TGTGCCAGCAGCCGCAAGTTTCCCGGGGAGCTGTTTTTT.

This clone was counted only a few times. The chain recombines TRBV2 with TRBJ2-1; 11 bases line up with TRBD2. V was pared by 4 bases and J by 7 bases, with 3 bases of the junction left unmatched. Germline V gives CDR1 SNHLY, CDR2 FYNNEI. The CDR3 totals 14 residues. CDR3 sequence reads: CASSVSGRGNEQFF. Written as DNA, the CDR3 is TGTGCCAGCAGTGTTAGCGGGAGGGGGAATGAGCAGTTCTTC.

The DNA of the CDR3 is TGTGCCAGTACCCTCCTCGGGGGGCGAAGGAATCAGCCCCAGCATTTT. It is translated as CASTLLGGRRNQPQHF. V gene TRBV19 combines with J gene TRBJ1-5, with a tentative D call TRBD1 (6 bases). Germline CDR1 reads LNHDA; CDR2 reads SQIVND (reference sequence). V dropped 7 bases and J dropped 4 bases, with 20 bases sitting between them. The length of the CDR3 is 16 residues.

This clone was found many times. The V and J genes are TRBV29-1 and TRBJ2-1; D perhaps matches TRBD2 (6 bases). Germline CDR1 and CDR2: SQVTM and ANQGSEA. This CDR3 is 12 amino acids long. Deletions cut 6 bases from V and 6 bases from J, with 12 bases between. DNA for the CDR3: TGCAGCGTGCGAGGGACTTTCAATGAGCAGTTCTTC. Protein: CSVRGTFNEQFF.

This sequence joins TRBV5-4 and TRBJ2-5; D may correspond to TRBD1 or TRBD2 (5 bases each). Trimming removed 3 bases from V and 3 bases from J, with 18 bases in between. The CDR3 length is 16 residues. In germline, CDR1 is SGHNT, CDR2 YYREEE (reference sequence). CDR3 protein: CASSSIGTDNEETQYF. CDR3 in DNA: TGTGCCAGCAGCTCGATAGGGACGGACAATGAAGAGACCCAGTACTTC.

This clone appeared a few times. The chain recombines TRBV10-3 with TRBJ2-3, with TRBD2 matching over 10 bases. The germline CDR1 and CDR2 sequences are ENHRY and SYGVKD. The CDR3 is 18 residues long. The V segment lost 3 bases and the J segment 3 bases; nucleotides outside the gene matches: 12. The chain's CDR3 is CAISEGSGRAGWTDTQYF. CDR3 in DNA: TGTGCCATCAGTGAAGGGAGCGGGAGGGCCGGCTGGACAGATACGCAGTATTTT.

The rearrangement joins TRBV11-3 to TRBJ1-3; TRBD1 might be the D (5 bases). The germline V gene encodes CDR1 SGHNT and CDR2 YENEEA. Trimming removed 3 bases at V and 3 bases at J, with 9 bases between. The CDR3 has 14 amino acids. CDR3 residues: CASSFGRGGNTIYF. Here the CDR3 DNA reads TGTGCCAGCAGCTTTGGAAGGGGTGGAAACACCATATATTTT. The full variable domain, its missing parts supplied by reference TRBV11-3 and TRBJ1-3, is EAGVVQSPRYKIIEKKQPVAFWCNPISGHNTLYWYLQNLGQGPELLIRYENEEAVDDSQLPKDRFSAERLKGVDSTLKIQPAELGDSAVYLCASSFGRGGNTIYFGEGSWLTVV.

This chain joins TRBV4-2 and TRBJ2-5; TRBD2 is a possible D gene (5 bases). The germline CDR1 and CDR2 sequences are LGHNA and YNFKEQ. This CDR3 region has 16 residues. The V end lost 3 bases, the J end lost 0 bases, and 14 bases lay between the germline ends. The CDR3 loop is CASSQSSGGYQETQYF. DNA of the CDR3: TGTGCCAGCAGCCAGTCGAGCGGAGGCTACCAAGAGACCCAGTACTTC.

The rearrangement uses TRBV29-1 and TRBJ2-3; 8 positions match TRBD1. This CDR3 has 16 residues. V gave up 6 bases and J gave up 2 bases; unmatched junction bases: 13. Germline values: CDR1 SQVTM, CDR2 ANQGSEA. The CDR3 DNA sequence: TGCAGCGTCAACCCGATGCAGGGGGCGATCACAGATACGCAGTATTTT. It yields the protein CSVNPMQGAITDTQYF.

The chain couples TRBV6-5 to TRBJ2-1; no firm D call. The germline V and J ends were trimmed by 2 bases and 3 bases, with 11 bases remaining between them. This CDR3 region has 15 residues. Germline values: CDR1 MNHEY, CDR2 SVGAGI. CDR3 sequence reads: CASSYGEKGYNEQFF. Written as DNA, the CDR3 is TGTGCCAGCAGTTACGGGGAAAAGGGCTACAATGAGCAGTTCTTC.

The V and J genes are TRBV7-2 and TRBJ2-7; tentative D call: TRBD1 (7 bases). Per the germline V gene, CDR1 is SGHTA and CDR2 is FQGNSA. The CDR3 is made up of 15 amino acids. V lost 4 bases and J 4 bases, leaving 17 bases between the germline ends. The chain's CDR3 is CASSSRQGGIYEQYF. Here the CDR3 DNA reads TGTGCCAGCAGCTCCCGACAGGGAGGTATATACGAGCAGTACTTC.

This chain links TRBV11-3 with TRBJ2-1; 8 bases fit TRBD1. The CDR3 consists of 15 residues. Germline V gene lookup returns CDR1 SGHNT and CDR2 YENEEA. V trimming: 4 bases; J trimming: 4 bases; junction bases outside the gene matches: 6. CDR3 sequence reads: CASSYGQGQYNEQFF. CDR3 nucleotide sequence: TGTGCCAGCAGCTACGGACAGGGCCAATACAATGAGCAGTTCTTC. The whole variable domain, remainder taken from reference TRBV11-3 and TRBJ2-1, is EAGVVQSPRYKIIEKKQPVAFWCNPISGHNTLYWYLQNLGQGPELLIRYENEEAVDDSQLPKDRFSAERLKGVDSTLKIQPAELGDSAVYLCASSYGQGQYNEQFFGPGTRLTVL.

The rearrangement uses TRBV9 and TRBJ1-2; D is possibly TRBD1 (5 bases). The V and J ends lost 3 bases and 4 bases respectively, with 13 bases between them. The germline V gene has CDR1 SGDLS and CDR2 YYNGEE. The CDR3 contains 14 residues. DNA for the CDR3: TGTGCCAGCAGCGCCCCGGGACGGTTCTATGGCTACACCTTC. It translates to CASSAPGRFYGYTF.

This chain links TRBV29-1 with TRBJ2-7; 8 bases agree with TRBD2. Trimming removed 3 bases from V and 7 bases from J; junction bases left unmatched: 11. CDR3 length: 14 residues. Germline CDR1 SQVTM, CDR2 ANQGSEA. The CDR3 spells CSVDYRGRSGEQYF. DNA for the CDR3: TGCAGCGTTGATTATCGCGGGAGGTCGGGGGAGCAGTACTTC.

The chain couples TRBV7-2 to TRBJ2-7; D not resolved. Germline assignment: CDR1 SGHTA and CDR2 FQGNSA. The CDR3 totals 14 residues. Trimming took 1 base from V and 4 from J, leaving 11 bases between them. CDR3 region: CASSLGHKTYEQYF. The CDR3 DNA reads as TGTGCCAGCAGCTTAGGGCACAAAACTTACGAGCAGTACTTC.

The rearrangement uses TRBV5-8 and TRBJ1-1; D unclear. The length of the CDR3 is 14 residues. Per the germline V gene, CDR1 is SGHTS and CDR2 is YDEGEE. V was pared by 2 bases and J by 5 bases, with 13 bases between. The CDR3 loop is CASSFRSVGTEAFF. The CDR3 DNA follows: TGTGCCAGCAGCTTTCGGTCCGTGGGGACTGAAGCTTTCTTT. The full variable domain, rest sourced from reference TRBV5-8 and TRBJ1-1, is EAGVTQSPTHLIKTRGQQATLRCSPISGHTSVYWYQQALGLGLQFLLWYDEGEERNRGNFPPRFSGRQFPNYSSELNVNALELEDSALYLCASSFRSVGTEAFFGQGTRLTVV.

J is TRBJ2-3 and V is TRBV5-1; 8 positions match TRBD1. Germline CDR1 and CDR2: SGHRS and YFSETQ. The V segment lost 4 bases and the J segment 0 bases; nucleotides outside the gene matches: 16. The CDR3 extends over 19 amino acids. The CDR3, as DNA: TGCGCCAGCAGCCGCGGTACGGACAGGGCCTATTCTAGCACAGATACGCAGTATTTT. It is translated as CASSRGTDRAYSSTDTQYF.

The CDR3 spells CSVEGGLPGGQAFF. The DNA of the CDR3 is TGCAGCGTTGAAGGGGGCTTGCCCGGGGGCCAAGCTTTCTTT. The chain links TRBV29-1 to TRBJ1-1; possibly TRBD1 for D (6 bases). Trimming shortened V by 1 base and J by 9 bases, and 18 bases separated the two germline ends. CDR1 SQVTM and CDR2 ANQGSEA come from the germline V gene. There are 14 residues in the CDR3.

This clone was seen only a few times. V and J are TRBV6-5 and TRBJ2-2, with 8 bases lining up with TRBD2. The CDR3 has 15 residues. Germline V gives CDR1 MNHEY, CDR2 SVGAGI. Trimming at V came to 4 bases and at J to 4 bases, leaving 5 bases not matched to a gene. The CDR3 DNA reads as TGTGCCAGCAGTTGGAGCGGGAGTGGCACCGGGGAGCTGTTTTTT. Protein product: CASSWSGSGTGELFF.

This chain links TRBV7-9 with TRBJ2-3; D unresolved. CDR1 SEHNR and CDR2 FQNEAQ come from the germline V gene (reference sequence). The CDR3 runs 14 residues. Trimming took off 5 bases at V and 4 bases at J, with 13 bases between the two ends. CDR3 protein: CASSGSRTADTQYF. The CDR3 DNA reads as TGTGCCAGCAGCGGTTCCCGGACGGCAGATACGCAGTATTTT.

The chain carries TRBV5-1 and TRBJ2-5; D is unresolved. Per germline, CDR1 SGHRS and CDR2 YFSETQ. The CDR3 totals 12 residues. V was clipped by 0 bases and J by 2 bases, with 2 bases between them. CDR3 nucleotide sequence: TGCGCCAGCAGCTTGGTTCAAGAGACCCAGTACTTC. Translated: CASSLVQETQYF.

The V call is TRBV10-3, the J call TRBJ1-5, with TRBD1 as a possible D gene (5 bases). The CDR3 has 13 amino acids. Germline V gene data show CDR1 as ENHRY and CDR2 as SYGVKD. Trimming cost V 6 bases and J 4 bases, with 10 bases left between them. CDR3 loop: CAISPRVNQPQHF. CDR3 nucleotide sequence: TGTGCCATCAGCCCCAGGGTGAATCAGCCCCAGCATTTT.

This chain links TRBV15 with TRBJ1-1, with D possibly matching TRBD1 (5 bases). V dropped 1 base and J dropped 3 bases, with 9 bases sitting between them. The CDR3 runs to 14 residues. In germline, CDR1 is LNHNV, CDR2 YYDKDF (reference sequence). CDR3 loop: CATSRGQGHTEAFF. The DNA for the CDR3 is TGTGCCACCAGCAGAGGCCAGGGACACACTGAAGCTTTCTTT. The whole variable domain, remainder taken from reference TRBV15 and TRBJ1-1, is DAMVIQNPRYQVTQFGKPVTLSCSQTLNHNVMYWYQQKSSQAPKLLFHYYDKDFNNEADTPDNFQSRRPNTSFCFLDIRSPGLGDTAMYLCATSRGQGHTEAFFGQGTRLTVV.

The rearrangement links TRBV13 to TRBJ2-1; D call uncertain. V lost 4 bases to trimming and J lost 6 bases, with 13 bases between them. The CDR3 has 14 residues. The germline V gene has CDR1 PRHDT and CDR2 FYEKMQ (reference sequence). The CDR3, as DNA: TGTGCCAGCAGCTCACCTTCCTTCTTCAATGAGCAGTTCTTC. Its translation: CASSSPSFFNEQFF.

The chain carries TRBV18 and TRBJ2-2; weak D call: TRBD2 (5 bases). The CDR3 has 16 amino acids. Germline-derived CDR1 and CDR2 are KGHSH and LQKENI. V lost 2 bases, J lost 1 base, and 11 bases lay in between. In DNA form, the CDR3 reads TGTGCCAGCTCACCAGGCGGACTCAAGAACACCGGGGAGCTGTTTTTT. It is translated as CASSPGGLKNTGELFF.

The J gene is TRBJ2-6, the V gene TRBV27; a weak D match, TRBD2 (6 bases). This CDR3 region has 16 residues. V lost 8 bases to trimming and J lost 0 bases, with 14 bases between them. The germline CDR1 and CDR2 sequences are MNHEY and SMNVEV (reference sequence). CDR3 nucleotides: TGTGCCAGCTCTACTAGGCGGGACTCTGGGGCCAACGTCCTGACTTTC. Translated, it gives CASSTRRDSGANVLTF.

The rearrangement joins TRBV2 to TRBJ2-7; 7 bases agree with TRBD2. Germline CDR1 and CDR2: SNHLY and FYNNEI. The V and J ends lost 7 bases and 5 bases, in that order; junction bases with no gene match: 14. The CDR3 has 15 residues. CDR3 sequence reads: CASIREANAWNEQYF. CDR3 in DNA: TGTGCCAGCATTCGGGAGGCCAACGCCTGGAACGAGCAGTACTTC.